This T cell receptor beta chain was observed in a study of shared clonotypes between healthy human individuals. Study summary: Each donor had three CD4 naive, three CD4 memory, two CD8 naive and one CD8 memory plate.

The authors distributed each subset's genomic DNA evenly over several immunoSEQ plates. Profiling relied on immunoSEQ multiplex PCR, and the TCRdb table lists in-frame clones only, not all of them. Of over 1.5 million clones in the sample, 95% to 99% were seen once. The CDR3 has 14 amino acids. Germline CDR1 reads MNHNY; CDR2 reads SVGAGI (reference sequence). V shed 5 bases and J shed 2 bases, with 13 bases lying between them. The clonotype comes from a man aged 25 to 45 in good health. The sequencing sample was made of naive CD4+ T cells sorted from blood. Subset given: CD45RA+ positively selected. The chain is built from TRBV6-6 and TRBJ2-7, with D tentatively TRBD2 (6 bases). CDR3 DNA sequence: TGTGCCAGCAGTAATCCGGGACTCCCCTACGAGCAGTACTTC. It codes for CASSNPGLPYEQYF.